This T cell receptor beta chain was recorded in a study of OX40 agonist ivuxolimab in advanced cancers. Looking at the study overall: A partial response was reached by three patients: one with hepatocellular carcinoma and two with cutaneous melanoma. Study observations and caveats: CD4+ and CD8+ T cells in blood underwent clonal expansion by week 6 at 0.1 to 3.0 mg/kg.

Unmatched junction bases numbered 9, after V lost 7 bases and J lost 2 bases. Germline values: CDR1 MDHEN, CDR2 SYDVKM. This CDR3 is built from 15 residues. On this clone itself: Antigen unknown.

Method: immunoSEQ multiplex PCR; TCRdb's copy keeps in-frame clones and lacks some. The data contain roughly 71,000 clones, 65% to 85% of them seen just once; the ten biggest clones take up around 0.8%. The receptor's source is an adult with an advanced solid tumor such as melanoma, head and neck, liver or kidney cancer. The chain employs TRBV28 and TRBJ1-2; 8 bases are a match to TRBD1. The sample here was CD4+ or CD8+ T cells sorted from blood, taken in a trial of the OX40 agonist ivuxolimab. The CDR3 reads CASKGGDRPNYGYTF. CDR3 coding DNA: TGTGCCAGCAAGGGCGGGGACAGGCCCAACTATGGCTACACCTTC.